The 21 T cell receptor beta chains given below trace back to one sample, sequenced in a study of tumor-infiltrating lymphocytes in primary liver carcinoma. A constant-region primer served to make TCR beta cDNA from about 500 ng total RNA. Nested multiplex PCR, run for three rounds with slightly modified ARM-PCR, yielded TCR beta libraries. TRBV1-TRBV30 forward primers paired with a C-beta reverse primer drove the first two PCR rounds, around 9 cycles each. TCRdb used MiXCR to reprocess the multiplex PCR reads, holding one entry per CDR3 protein. The table records some 20,000 distinct CDR3 sequences, over 70% of them present only once. Unsorted bulk tissue (roughly 19-30 mg) underwent RNA and DNA co-extraction. The specimen sequenced was liver tumor tissue from sampling region 4. Sample subset: tumor region T4, right-lateral pole. The receptors were sampled from a young woman with primary liver carcinoma and hepatitis B virus infection.

Comments on this clonotype: The missing conserved phenylalanine or tryptophan at the end of this CDR3 makes a read error likely. The V gene is TRBV6-5, the J gene TRBJ2-6, with a possible D match to TRBD2 (6 bases). This CDR3 is 15 amino acids long. Germline assignment: CDR1 MNHEY and CDR2 SVGAGI. The CDR3 DNA sequence: TGTGCTAGCAGACTACGGGGGTTTGGGGCCAACGTCCTGACTCCC. It codes for CASRLRGFGANVLTP.

As regards this clonotype: No conserved phenylalanine or tryptophan is present at the end of the CDR3, so a read error is the likely explanation. The rearrangement uses TRBV2 and TRBJ1-1; tentatively, D is TRBD1 (5 bases). V lost 9 bases, J lost 1 base, and 12 bases lay in between. Per germline, CDR1 SNHLY and CDR2 FYNNEI. The CDR3 totals 13 residues. The CDR3 reads CASSDQGNTEAFS. Here the CDR3 DNA reads TGTGCCAGTAGCGACCAGGGGAACACTGAAGCTTTCTCT.

In regard to this clonotype: The conserved phenylalanine or tryptophan normally closing the CDR3 is absent here, so this likely arose from a read error. This chain joins TRBV28 and TRBJ1-6; D gene unclear. The CDR3 contains 14 residues. Germline V gives CDR1 MDHEN, CDR2 SYDVKM. The CDR3 sequence is CTSSGLSGASLLHL. CDR3 coding DNA: TGTACCAGCAGTGGACTATCCGGAGCTTCACTCCTCCACTTG.

As for this clonotype: One junction end does not reproduce the germline sequence, and a read error may be involved. The chain links TRBV29-1 to TRBJ1-1; D is possibly TRBD1 (5 bases). The germline V gene encodes CDR1 SQVTM and CDR2 ANQGSEA. The CDR3 extends over 12 amino acids. DNA of the CDR3: TGCAGCGTCGAGGCAGGGAGTACTGAAGCCTTCTTT. Translated, it gives CSVEAGSTEAFF.

This clonotype was recorded a few times. At one end the junction does not follow the germline gene, possibly because of a read error. The V and J genes are TRBV11-2 and TRBJ2-2; 8 nucleotides align to TRBD1. The CDR3 contains 16 residues. The V gene's germline CDR1 is SGHAT and CDR2 FQNNGV. CDR3 in amino acids: CASSSQGAPDTGELLF. DNA of the CDR3: TGTGCCAGCAGCTCGCAGGGGGCTCCAGACACCGGGGAGCTACTTTTT.

Concerning this clonotype: The junction and the germline gene differ at one end; a read error may be behind it. V usage is TRBV29-1 and J usage is TRBJ2-7; 11 nucleotides agree with TRBD2. The CDR3 is 15 residues long. Germline V lookup: CDR1 SQVTM, CDR2 ANQGSEA. The CDR3 nucleotides are TGCAGCATTGAATGGGGAGGGACTAGCGGAAGTAAACAGTACTTC. Translation gives CSIEWGGTSGSKQYF.

This clonotype was found once. The conserved phenylalanine or tryptophan normally closing the CDR3 is absent here, so this likely arose from a read error. This sequence joins TRBV4-3 and TRBJ2-7; 8 bases fit TRBD1. Germline lookup yields CDR1 LGHNA and CDR2 YSLEER. V gave up 4 bases and J gave up 7 bases; unmatched junction bases: 12. The CDR3 spans 15 residues. CDR3 protein: CASSLDQWTGREQYL. The CDR3 nucleotides read TGCGCCAGCAGCCTAGATCAATGGACAGGGCGGGAGCAGTACCTC.

This chain uses TRBV6-2 or TRBV6-3 with TRBJ1-5, with a weak D call TRBD1 (5 bases). CDR1 and CDR2 (germline): MNHEY, SVGEGT. This CDR3 has 15 amino acids. The CDR3: CDGSYQTAINQPQHF. In DNA form, the CDR3 reads TGTGACGGCAGTTACCAGACAGCCATCAATCAGCCCCAGCATTTT.

Worth noting for this clonotype: One end of the junction is discordant with germline, which a read error may explain. The V and J genes are TRBV5-4 and TRBJ2-3, with D hard to call. Germline CDR1 is SGHNT and CDR2 is YYREEE (reference sequence). The CDR3 consists of 17 residues. CDR3 DNA: TGTGCCGGCAGCGTAGACGGAAACCCTCCACCCACAGATACACAGTATTTT. It encodes CAGSVDGNPPPTDTQYF.

This chain links TRBV11-2 with TRBJ2-1, with 7 bases that match TRBD2. Germline V lookup: CDR1 SGHAT, CDR2 FQNNGV. This CDR3 has 14 residues. The CDR3 protein is CVNSLGGTCNEQFF. The CDR3 coding sequence is TGTGTCAACAGCCTCGGGGGGACGTGTAATGAGCAGTTCTTC.

The rearrangement uses TRBV6-5 and TRBJ2-2; perhaps TRBD2 as D (5 bases). The length of the CDR3 is 16 residues. From germline, CDR1 is MNHEY and CDR2 SVGAGI. The ends were cut back, 8 bases at V and 4 bases at J, with 20 bases in the middle. DNA for the CDR3: TGTGCCAGCGGGTGGATTAGCGCCCGAAGCACCGGGGAGCTGTTTTTT. Its protein product is CASGWISARSTGELFF.

CDR3 nucleotides: TGTGCCAGCAGCTTGTATGGGAATACTAGCACAGATACGCAGTATTTT. Amino acid sequence: CASSLYGNTSTDTQYF. The chain is built from TRBV7-9 and TRBJ2-3; D is undetermined. V lost 3 bases and J 0 bases, leaving 13 bases between the germline ends. CDR1 is SEHNR, CDR2 FQNEAQ, per germline (reference sequence). The CDR3 has 16 amino acids.

The chain employs TRBV6-5 and TRBJ2-2; D tentatively fits TRBD1 or TRBD2 (5 bases each). The CDR3 covers 15 residues. In germline, CDR1 is MNHEY, CDR2 SVGAGI. Deletions cut 5 bases from V and 8 bases from J, with 18 bases between. The CDR3 reads CASSLRAGFTGELFF. The CDR3 DNA sequence: TGTGCCAGCAGTCTGCGGGCAGGGTTCACGGGGGAGCTGTTTTTT.

The rearrangement joins TRBV6-2 or TRBV6-3 to TRBJ2-1; no reliable D call. Germline V gene data show CDR1 as MNHEY and CDR2 as SVGEGT. The CDR3 length is 13 residues. The V end was cut by 2 bases, the J end by 8 bases, with 10 bases between. The CDR3 region has the DNA TGTGCCAGCAGTTACGAAGTCAAGGATGAGCAGTTCTTC. Translating it yields CASSYEVKDEQFF.

Details on this clonotype: The junction departs from the called germline gene at one end, perhaps through a read error. The rearrangement links TRBV11-2 to TRBJ2-3; TRBD1 matches 9 bases. The CDR3 has 17 residues. Germline V gives CDR1 SGHAT, CDR2 FQNNGV. CDR3 nucleotides: TGTGCCAGCAGCTTAGGGGGACAGGGATTTTTCGAAGATAAGCAGTATTTC. Translated, it gives CASSLGGQGFFEDKQYF. Using reference TRBV11-2 and TRBJ2-3 for the parts outside the CDR3, the full variable domain is EAGVAQSPRYKIIEKRQSVAFWCNPISGHATLYWYQQILGQGPKLLIQFQNNGVVDDSQLPKDRFSAERLKGVDSTLKIQPAKLEDSAVYLCASSLGGQGFFEDKQYFGPGTRLTVL.

About this clonotype: One end of the junction varies from germline; a read error may be responsible. The V and J genes are TRBV4-3 and TRBJ2-3; 8 nucleotides agree with TRBD2. CDR1 LGHNA and CDR2 YSLEER come from the germline V gene. The CDR3 covers 18 residues. The DNA of the CDR3 is TGTGCCAGCAGCCAAGAAGGTCTAGCGGGTGGGCCAACAGATATGCACTATTTT. The encoded protein is CASSQEGLAGGPTDMHYF.

This clonotype was observed once. Since the CDR3 does not end with the conserved phenylalanine or tryptophan, this likely comes from a read error. The V gene is TRBV4-3, the J gene TRBJ2-7; 8 bases match TRBD1. The CDR3 runs 15 residues. The V segment lost 1 base and the J segment 10 bases; nucleotides outside the gene matches: 12. Germline V CDR1 and CDR2: LGHNA, YSLEER. The CDR3 loop is CASSQGRWTGRDQYS. CDR3 DNA sequence: TGCGCCAGCAGCCAAGGTCGATGGACAGGGCGGGACCAGTACTCC.

This chain links TRBV7-9 with TRBJ2-3; 11 nucleotides match TRBD2. Trimming at V came to 6 bases and at J to 15 bases, leaving 20 bases not matched to a gene. Germline V lookup: CDR1 SEHNR, CDR2 FQNEAQ (reference sequence). The CDR3 totals 16 residues. CDR3 sequence reads: CASSLLLAGATDKHYF. The CDR3 bases are TGTGCCAGCAGTCTATTACTAGCGGGAGCCACTGATAAGCATTATTTT.

Comments on this clonotype: Given a much more abundant clone one base away, this may be a read error. This CDR3 is CASTPGTRGPNEQFF. CDR3 coding DNA: TGTGCCAGCACCCCCGGGACTAGAGGCCCCAATGAGCAGTTCTTC. The chain employs TRBV12-3 or TRBV12-4 and TRBJ2-1, with TRBD2 matching 8 bases. The length of the CDR3 is 15 residues. The J segment lost 6 bases and the V segment lost 7 bases, leaving 11 bases of the junction unmatched.

As to this clonotype: The germline gene is not matched at one end of the junction; a read error may be the cause. The chain recombines TRBV4-3 with TRBJ2-1, with D perhaps TRBD2 (6 bases). Germline V gene data show CDR1 as LGHNA and CDR2 as YSLEER. The CDR3 is 16 amino acids. Here the CDR3 reads CASSQDAGSSYKELLF. CDR3 nucleotide sequence: TGCGCCAGCAGCCAAGATGCGGGAAGCTCCTACAAAGAGCTGCTCTTC.

A remark on this clonotype: Because the CDR3 is missing its conserved closing phenylalanine or tryptophan, this is likely a read error. Because the CDR3's place on the DNA is in doubt, the DNA is left out and the CDR3 is given as listed by TCRdb. V is TRBV4-3 and J is TRBJ1-2; whether TRBD1, the table's D call, matches the DNA was not checked. The germline CDR1 and CDR2 sequences are LGHNA and YSLEER. The CDR3 is 15 residues long, counting both termini. This CDR3 reads CASSQDWGRVNGCTL.